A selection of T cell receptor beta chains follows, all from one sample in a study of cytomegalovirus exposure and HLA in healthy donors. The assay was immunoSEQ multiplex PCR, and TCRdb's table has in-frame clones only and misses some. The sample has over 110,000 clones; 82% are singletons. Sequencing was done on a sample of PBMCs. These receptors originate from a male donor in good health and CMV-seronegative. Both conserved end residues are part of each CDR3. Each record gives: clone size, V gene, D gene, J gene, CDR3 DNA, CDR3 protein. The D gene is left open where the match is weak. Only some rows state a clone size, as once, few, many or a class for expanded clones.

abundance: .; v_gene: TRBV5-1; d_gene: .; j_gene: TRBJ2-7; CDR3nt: TGCGCCAGCAGCCTACCCAGAGGGGGGGTTTCTTACGAGCAGTACTTC; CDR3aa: CASSLPRGGVSYEQYF
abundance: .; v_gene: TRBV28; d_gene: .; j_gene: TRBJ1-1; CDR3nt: TGTGCCAGCAGTGAGGGGAACACTGAAGCTTTCTTT; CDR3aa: CASSEGNTEAFF
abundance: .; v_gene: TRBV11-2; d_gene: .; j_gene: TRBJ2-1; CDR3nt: TGTGCCAGCAGCCCCGGGAGTCGGTACAATGAGCAGTTCTTC; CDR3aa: CASSPGSRYNEQFF
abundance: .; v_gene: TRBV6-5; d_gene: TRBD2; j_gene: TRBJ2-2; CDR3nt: TGTGCCAGCAGTTACGGCGCGGGAGTGCACACCGGGGAGCTGTTTTTT; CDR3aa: CASSYGAGVHTGELFF
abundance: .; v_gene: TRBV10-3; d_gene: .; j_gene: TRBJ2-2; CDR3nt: TGTGCCATCAGTGCGTACAGAGACACCGGGGAGCTGTTTTTT; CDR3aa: CAISAYRDTGELFF
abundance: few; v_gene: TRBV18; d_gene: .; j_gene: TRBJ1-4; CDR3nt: TGTGCCAGCTCAGGAGCGATGGGTGAAAAACTGTTTTTT; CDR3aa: CASSGAMGEKLFF
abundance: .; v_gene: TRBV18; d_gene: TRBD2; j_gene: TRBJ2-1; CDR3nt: TGTGCCAGCTCACCACCCGGGAGGGCCTTAGGGAATGAGCAGTTCTTC; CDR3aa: CASSPPGRALGNEQFF
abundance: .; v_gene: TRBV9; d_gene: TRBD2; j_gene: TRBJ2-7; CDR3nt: TGTGCCAGCAGCGAGGGACTAGCGGGAGACGGAGAGCAGTACTTC; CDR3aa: CASSEGLAGDGEQYF
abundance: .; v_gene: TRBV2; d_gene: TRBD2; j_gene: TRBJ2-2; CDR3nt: TGTGCCAGCAGGGGGGGGACCGCGCGGGGCACCGGGGAGCTGTTTTTT; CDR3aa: CASRGGTARGTGELFF
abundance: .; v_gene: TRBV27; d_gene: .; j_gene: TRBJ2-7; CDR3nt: TGTGCCAGCAGTTACCAAACGGACAGAACCTACGAGCAGTACTTC; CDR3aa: CASSYQTDRTYEQYF
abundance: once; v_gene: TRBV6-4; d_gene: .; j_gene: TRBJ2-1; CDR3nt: TGTGCCAGCAGCGGGGGTCCCTACAATGAGCAGTTCTTC; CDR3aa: CASSGGPYNEQFF
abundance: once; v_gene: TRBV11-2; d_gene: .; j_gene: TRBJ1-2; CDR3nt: TGTGCCAGCTGTTTCTTCCCCGGCTATGGCTACACCTTC; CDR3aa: CASCFFPGYGYTF
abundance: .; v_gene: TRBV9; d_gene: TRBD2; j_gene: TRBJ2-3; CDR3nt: TGTGCCAGCAGCGTATGGGCGGGAGGGCCCACAGATACGCAGTATTTT; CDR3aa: CASSVWAGGPTDTQYF
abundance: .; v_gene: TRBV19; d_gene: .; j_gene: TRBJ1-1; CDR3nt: TGTGCCAGTAGTATGTGGACAGCGAACACTGAAGCTTTCTTT; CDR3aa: CASSMWTANTEAFF
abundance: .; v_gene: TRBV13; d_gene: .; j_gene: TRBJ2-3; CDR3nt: TGTGCCAGCAGCTACAGTGGTAGCGGAGTCACAGATACGCAGTATTTT; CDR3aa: CASSYSGSGVTDTQYF
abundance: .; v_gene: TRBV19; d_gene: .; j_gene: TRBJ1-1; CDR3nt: TGTGCCAGTAGTACACCACAGAGATGGGAAGCTTTCTTT; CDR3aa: CASSTPQRWEAFF
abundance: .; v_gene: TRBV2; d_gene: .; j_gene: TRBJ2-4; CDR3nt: TGTGCCAGCAGTGGGGTTCAGGGGACGGCCAAAAACATTCAGTACTTC; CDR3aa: CASSGVQGTAKNIQYF
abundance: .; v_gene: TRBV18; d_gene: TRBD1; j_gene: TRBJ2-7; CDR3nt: TGTGCCAGCTCAACCGGGACAGACTCCTACGAGCAGTACTTC; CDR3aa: CASSTGTDSYEQYF
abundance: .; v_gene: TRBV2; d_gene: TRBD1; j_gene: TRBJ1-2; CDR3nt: TGTGCCAGCAGGATCAGGGGGGTCTATGGCTACACCTTC; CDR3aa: CASRIRGVYGYTF
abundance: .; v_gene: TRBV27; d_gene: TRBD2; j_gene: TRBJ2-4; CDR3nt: TGTGCCAGCATGCGGGGGGGCAAAAACATTCAGTACTTT; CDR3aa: CASMRGGKNIQYF
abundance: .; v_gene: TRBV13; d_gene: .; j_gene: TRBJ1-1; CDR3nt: TGTGCCAGCAGCTCCGGGGAGGACACTGAAGCTTTCTTT; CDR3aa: CASSSGEDTEAFF
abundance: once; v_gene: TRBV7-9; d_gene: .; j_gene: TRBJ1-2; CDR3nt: TGTGCCAGCAGCCACGCAGACTGGACAGCTCTTACTAACTATGGCTACACCTTC; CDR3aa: CASSHADWTALTNYGYTF
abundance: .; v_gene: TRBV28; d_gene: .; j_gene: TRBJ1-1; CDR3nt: TGTGCCAGCAGTTTCTTTGTACTCAGGGACACTGAAGCTTTCTTT; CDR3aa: CASSFFVLRDTEAFF
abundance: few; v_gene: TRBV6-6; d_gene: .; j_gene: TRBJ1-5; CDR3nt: TGTGCCAGCAGTTACTGGGGGACACCCTATCAGCCCCAGCATTTT; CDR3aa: CASSYWGTPYQPQHF
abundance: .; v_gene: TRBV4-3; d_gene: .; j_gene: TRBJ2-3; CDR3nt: TGCGCCAGCAGCCAAGGAACAGGTGGCGATACGCAGTATTTT; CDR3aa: CASSQGTGGDTQYF
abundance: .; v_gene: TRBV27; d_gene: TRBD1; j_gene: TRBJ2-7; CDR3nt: TGTGCCAGCAGTTTATCCCCCGGGACAGGGCTGGGGGAGCAGTACTTC; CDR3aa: CASSLSPGTGLGEQYF
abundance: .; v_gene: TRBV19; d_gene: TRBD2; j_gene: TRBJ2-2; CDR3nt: TGTGCCAGTAGTAGAGGCGGGAGAGCCACCGGGGAGCTGTTTTTT; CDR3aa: CASSRGGRATGELFF
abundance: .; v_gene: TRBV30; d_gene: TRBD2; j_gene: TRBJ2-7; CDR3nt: TGTGCCTGGAGTAATCCGGGACTAGCGAACCCACACGAGCAGTACTTC; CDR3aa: CAWSNPGLANPHEQYF
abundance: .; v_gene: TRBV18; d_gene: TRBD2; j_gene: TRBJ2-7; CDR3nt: TGTGCCAGCTCACTCCTCGCCGGGACTAGCGCCCTCTACGAGCAGTACTTC; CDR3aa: CASSLLAGTSALYEQYF
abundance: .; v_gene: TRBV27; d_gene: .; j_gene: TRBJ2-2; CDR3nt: TGTGCCAGCAGTCCCCATTCGAGCGGGGAGCTGTTTTTT; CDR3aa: CASSPHSSGELFF
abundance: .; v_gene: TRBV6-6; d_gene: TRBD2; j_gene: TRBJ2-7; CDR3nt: TGTGCCAGCAGTTACGGACTAGCCTACGAGCAGTACTTC; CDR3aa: CASSYGLAYEQYF
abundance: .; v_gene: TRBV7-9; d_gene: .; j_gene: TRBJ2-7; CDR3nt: TGTGCCAGCACCCTAAATAATGGCGAGCAGTACTTC; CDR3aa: CASTLNNGEQYF
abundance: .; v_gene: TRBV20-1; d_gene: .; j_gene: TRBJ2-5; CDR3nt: TGCAGTGCTACCCGAGGGGAGACCCAGTACTTC; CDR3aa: CSATRGETQYF
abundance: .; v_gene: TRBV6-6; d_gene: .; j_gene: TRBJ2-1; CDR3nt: TGTGCCAGCAGCTTCGGGTCCCTCCGCAATGAGCAGTTCTTC; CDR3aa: CASSFGSLRNEQFF
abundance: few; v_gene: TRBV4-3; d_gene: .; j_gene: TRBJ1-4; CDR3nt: TGCGCCAGCAGCCAAAGAGGGCTAGGAACTAATGAAAAACTGTTTTTT; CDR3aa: CASSQRGLGTNEKLFF
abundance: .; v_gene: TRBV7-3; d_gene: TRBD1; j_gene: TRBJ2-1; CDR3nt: TGTGCCAGCAGCCGACAGGGCGCCCCGGCTGAGCAGTTCTTC; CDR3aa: CASSRQGAPAEQFF
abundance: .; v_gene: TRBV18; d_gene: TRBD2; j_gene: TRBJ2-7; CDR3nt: TGTGCCAGCTTCACGAAACTAGCGGGACCATACGAGCAGTACTTC; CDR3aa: CASFTKLAGPYEQYF
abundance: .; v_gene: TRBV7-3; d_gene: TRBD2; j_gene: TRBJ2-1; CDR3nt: TGTGCCAGCAGCTCTAGCGGGAGGGCCGGTGAGCAGTTCTTC; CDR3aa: CASSSSGRAGEQFF
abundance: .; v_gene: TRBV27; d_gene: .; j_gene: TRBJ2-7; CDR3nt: TGTGCCAGCAGTTTGTCGGCAGGAACCTACGAGCAGTACTTC; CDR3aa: CASSLSAGTYEQYF
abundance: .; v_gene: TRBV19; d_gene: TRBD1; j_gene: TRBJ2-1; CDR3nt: TGTGCCAGTATGACAGGGGGCTTGGATGAGCAGTTCTTC; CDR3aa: CASMTGGLDEQFF
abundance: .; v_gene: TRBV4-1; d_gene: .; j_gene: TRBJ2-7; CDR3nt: TGCGCCAGCAGCCAAGTCGCGTTGGTTACCGACTACGAGCAGTACTTC; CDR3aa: CASSQVALVTDYEQYF
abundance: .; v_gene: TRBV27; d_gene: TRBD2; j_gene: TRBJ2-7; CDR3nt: TGTGCCAGCAGTTTTGCGGGAGGGAGCGGCTACGAGCAGTACTTC; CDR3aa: CASSFAGGSGYEQYF
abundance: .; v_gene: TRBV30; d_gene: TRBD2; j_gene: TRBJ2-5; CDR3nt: TGTGCCTGGATTAGCCGGGACCTGGGGACTAGGAGGGCGGAGACCCAGTACTTC; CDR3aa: CAWISRDLGTRRAETQYF
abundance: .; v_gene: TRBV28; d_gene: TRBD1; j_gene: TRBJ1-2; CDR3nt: TGTGCCAGCAGTTTGACAGGGATATATGGCTACACCTTC; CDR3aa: CASSLTGIYGYTF
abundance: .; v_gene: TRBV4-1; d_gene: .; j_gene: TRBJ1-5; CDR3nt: TGCGCCAGCAGCCCCGAAGGGAGCCAGCCCCAGCATTTT; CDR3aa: CASSPEGSQPQHF
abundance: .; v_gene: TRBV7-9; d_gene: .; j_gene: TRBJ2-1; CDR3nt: TGTGCCAGCAGCTCCGGGCGGGGTCGATTCTCCTACAATGAGCAGTTCTTC; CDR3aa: CASSSGRGRFSYNEQFF
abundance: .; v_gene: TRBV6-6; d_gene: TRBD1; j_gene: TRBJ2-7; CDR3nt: TGTGCCAGCAGTTACGGGTTGGGACAGGGACACTACGAGCAGTACTTC; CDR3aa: CASSYGLGQGHYEQYF